These T cell receptor beta chains were read from a single sample in a study of T cell responses to AZD1222 COVID-19 vaccine. Repertoires were generated with immunoSEQ multiplex PCR, while TCRdb's copy carries only in-frame clones and drops some. The repertoire holds about 180,000 clones, with around 90% as singletons. The sequencing used peripheral blood, collected 28 days after the second AZD1222 dose. These receptors came from an adult who received the AZD1222 COVID-19 vaccine. CDR3s include the opening cysteine and the closing phenylalanine or tryptophan. Fields, in order: J gene, V gene, D gene, CDR3 DNA, CDR3 protein. The D gene is left open where the match is weak.

TRBJ2-7 | TRBV19 | . | TGTGCCAGTAGTATAGGACAGGACTACGAGCAGTACTTC | CASSIGQDYEQYF
TRBJ1-5 | TRBV7-7 | . | TGTGCCAGCACATCTTGCGACGCCATGACTTTTAATCAGCCCCAGCATTTT | CASTSCDAMTFNQPQHF
TRBJ1-2 | TRBV27 | TRBD1 | TGTGCCAGCAGACCAGGACAGGGGCGGAGCTACACCTTC | CASRPGQGRSYTF
TRBJ2-2 | TRBV5-1 | TRBD2 | TGCGCCAGCAGCTACCTCGGGGGGGTCCCTAGCGACACCGGGGAGCTGTTTTTT | CASSYLGGVPSDTGELFF
TRBJ1-2 | TRBV2 | TRBD1 | TGTGCCAGCAGAACTGGGACAGACTATGGCTACACCTTC | CASRTGTDYGYTF
TRBJ2-1 | TRBV19 | TRBD2 | TGTGCCAGTAGTAGGGAGGGACGACCGGCTTTCTTC | CASSREGRPAFF
TRBJ2-7 | TRBV4-1 | TRBD1 | TGCGCCAGCAGCCAAGGACAGGGCGAAGGCGAGCAGTACTTC | CASSQGQGEGEQYF
TRBJ1-6 | TRBV6-5 | TRBD1 | TGTGCCAGCAGTTTGGACAGGGGCTCACCCCTCCACTTT | CASSLDRGSPLHF
TRBJ1-1 | TRBV6-5 | TRBD1 | TGTGCCATCCTGGGACAGATGAACACTGAAGCTTTCTTT | CAILGQMNTEAFF
TRBJ1-4 | TRBV5-4 | . | TGTGCCAGCAGCCTCGAGGCCGTAGGCGAAAAACTGTTTTTT | CASSLEAVGEKLFF
TRBJ1-2 | TRBV25-1 | . | TGTGCCAGCAGTGAATGGACAAACTATGGCTACACCTTC | CASSEWTNYGYTF